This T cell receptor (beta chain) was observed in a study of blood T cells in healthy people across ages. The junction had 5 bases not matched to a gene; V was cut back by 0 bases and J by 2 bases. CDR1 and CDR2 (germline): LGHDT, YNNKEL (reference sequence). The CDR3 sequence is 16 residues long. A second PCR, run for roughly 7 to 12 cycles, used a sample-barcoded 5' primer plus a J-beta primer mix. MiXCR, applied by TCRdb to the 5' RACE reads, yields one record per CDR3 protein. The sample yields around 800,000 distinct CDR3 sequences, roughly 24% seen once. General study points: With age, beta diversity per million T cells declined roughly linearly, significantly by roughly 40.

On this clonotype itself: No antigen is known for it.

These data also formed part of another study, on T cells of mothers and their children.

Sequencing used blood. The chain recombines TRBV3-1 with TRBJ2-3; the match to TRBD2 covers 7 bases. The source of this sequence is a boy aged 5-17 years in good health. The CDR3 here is CASSQDVAGNTDTQYF. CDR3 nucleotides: TGTGCCAGCAGCCAAGATGTAGCGGGCAACACAGATACGCAGTATTTT.